This T cell receptor beta chain comes out of a study of blood T cell repertoires in COVID-19. At the level of the study: Samples of COVID-19 (acute and convalescent) were obtained from the United States, Italy and Spain.

The junction had 5 bases not matched to a gene; V was cut back by 4 bases and J by 3 bases. CDR1 is SGHNT and CDR2 is YYREEE in the germline V gene (reference sequence). The CDR3 runs to 14 residues. Authors' methods: Amplification from reference gene primers served as the basis for estimated nucleated cell counts. Clones were read by immunoSEQ multiplex PCR, and TCRdb kept only the in-frame ones, dropping some. V and J calls and clone size are given by that table; D and trimming were obtained from the DNA. The sample comprises 400,000 or so clones, about nine tenths of which are singletons, and under 0.7% rests with the top ten. Everyone who took part was roughly 18 to 89 years old, and they came from 20 to 25 US areas. Each participant's cohort was designated according to participant-reported clinical history.

The chain couples TRBV5-4 to TRBJ2-3; 7 positions agree with TRBD1. The clonotype was recovered from a man younger than 30 who had recovered from COVID-19. The sample comprised PBMCs or T cells enriched from blood (not recorded which). For the CDR3, the DNA is TGTGCCAGCAGCCGGCCGGGACAGACAGATACGCAGTATTTT. It translates to CASSRPGQTDTQYF.